The clone carrying this TCR beta chain was detected only a few times. Antigen: not known. The sample belongs to a study of response to subunit inactivated influenza vaccine. Whole-study results and caveats: With each seasonal influenza vaccination, the authors suggested, few new T cells are recruited.

TCRdb re-analysed the RT-PCR reads in MiXCR, keeping a single row per CDR3 protein. The sample lists around 190,000 distinct CDR3 sequences; around 15% were seen once. V was clipped by 5 bases and J by 5 bases; unmatched bases: 4. The CDR3 contains 13 residues. Germline-derived CDR1 and CDR2 are MNHNS and SASEGT. The sample here was CD8+ T cells sorted from PBMCs, taken roughly 5 days after vaccination. This chain connects TRBV6-1 to TRBJ1-1; 8 bases agree with TRBD1. This receptor was identified in a man over 45 who received an inactivated influenza vaccine. The CDR3 sequence: CASSRTGLTEAFF. In DNA form, the CDR3 reads TGTGCCAGCAGTCGGACAGGGCTTACTGAAGCTTTCTTT.